Following are 13 T cell receptor beta chains from one sample sequenced in a study of memory CD4+ T cells and cytomegalovirus serostatus. Method: immunoSEQ multiplex PCR; TCRdb's copy keeps in-frame clones and lacks some. The top ten clones hold 0.75% to 0.9% of a sample with tens of thousands of clones, approximately 71% of them seen once. The sort gate was single viable CD3+CD4+CD8-CD45RO+ cells for memory CD4+ T cells. The sequenced sample consisted of memory CD4+ T cells from blood. The receptors stem from an adult in good health and CMV-seronegative.

This chain uses TRBV9 with TRBJ2-7, with D possibly TRBD1 on 6 matching bases. Between the trimmed V and J ends, which lost 0 bases and 3 bases, there was a span of 10 bases. The germline V gene has CDR1 SGDLS and CDR2 YYNGEE. This CDR3 has 14 amino acids. The CDR3 protein is CASSVEGESYEQYF. In DNA, the CDR3 is TGTGCCAGCAGCGTAGAGGGGGAGAGCTACGAGCAGTACTTC.

The rearrangement links TRBV18 to TRBJ1-5, with TRBD1 as a possible D gene (6 bases). This CDR3 has 16 residues. Germline V CDR1 and CDR2: KGHSH, LQKENI. V was trimmed by 0 bases and J by 3 bases, leaving 12 bases between them. CDR3 sequence reads: CASSPPGASYNQPQHF. The CDR3 DNA is TGTGCCAGCTCACCACCGGGGGCCAGCTACAATCAGCCCCAGCATTTT.

J is TRBJ1-2 and V is TRBV10-3; 7 nucleotides line up with TRBD1. Trimming removed 0 bases from V and 7 bases from J; junction bases left unmatched: 5. This CDR3 region has 14 residues. CDR1 ENHRY and CDR2 SYGVKD come from the germline V gene. As DNA, the CDR3 is TGTGCCATCAGTGAGTCCAGGACAGGAATTGGCTACACCTTC. It translates to CAISESRTGIGYTF.

For the CDR3, the DNA is TGCAGCGTTGAGGAAAGTTATGGCTACACCTTC. This encodes CSVEESYGYTF. V gene TRBV29-1 combines with J gene TRBJ1-2; D is unresolved. V was shortened by 3 bases and J by 5 bases, with 7 bases between the two germline ends. There are 11 residues in the CDR3. The germline gives CDR1 SQVTM, CDR2 ANQGSEA.

The J gene is TRBJ2-1, the V gene TRBV11-3; TRBD2 aligns across 9 bases. V was pared by 2 bases and J by 6 bases, with 8 bases of the junction left unmatched. Looked up from germline, CDR1 is SGHNT and CDR2 is YENEEA. The CDR3 length is 16 residues. The CDR3 DNA reads as TGTGCCAGCAGCTTACTAGCGGGGAGCGGGTCCAATGAGCAGTTCTTC. Translating it yields CASSLLAGSGSNEQFF.

The chain recombines TRBV10-3 with TRBJ1-6, with D hard to call. This CDR3 contains 13 residues. Trimming cost V 4 bases and J 5 bases, with 6 bases left between them. Germline assignment: CDR1 ENHRY and CDR2 SYGVKD. CDR3 amino acids: CAISAKNNSPLHF. CDR3 DNA: TGTGCCATCAGTGCGAAGAATAATTCACCCCTCCACTTT.

In this sample, this clone turned up a few times. The chain carries TRBV5-1 and TRBJ1-2; the match to TRBD1 covers 9 bases. Germline lookup yields CDR1 SGHRS and CDR2 YFSETQ. V lost 5 bases and J lost 4; bases outside the gene matches: 12. The CDR3 extends over 16 amino acids. The CDR3 reads CASRRDAQGAGYGYTF. In DNA, the CDR3 is TGCGCCAGCAGGCGTGATGCACAGGGGGCCGGCTATGGCTACACCTTC. Variable domain in full (rest from reference TRBV5-1 and TRBJ1-2): KAGVTQTPRYLIKTRGQQVTLSCSPISGHRSVSWYQQTPGQGLQFLFEYFSETQRNKGNFPGRFSGRQFSNSRSEMNVSTLELGDSALYLCASRRDAQGAGYGYTFGSGTRLTVV.

This sequence joins TRBV19 and TRBJ2-7; TRBD1 agrees at 9 bases. The CDR3 covers 14 residues. V shed 5 bases and J 0 bases; nucleotides not matched to a gene: 2. Germline CDR1 is LNHDA and CDR2 is SQIVND (reference sequence). The DNA of the CDR3 is TGTGCCAGTAGTGGGGACAGGGACTCCTACGAGCAGTACTTC. It is translated as CASSGDRDSYEQYF.

The chain uses TRBV20-1 and TRBJ1-1, with unresolved D. V was cut by 2 bases and J by 9 bases, with 7 bases left in between. From germline, CDR1 is DFQATT and CDR2 SNEGSKA (reference sequence). There are 10 residues in the CDR3. This CDR3 is CSARRVQAFF. The CDR3 DNA reads TGCAGTGCTAGACGGGTGCAAGCTTTCTTT.

This clone has a handful of counts. This CDR3 reads CASSLESSRASTEAFF. The CDR3 DNA reads TGTGCCAGCAGCTTGGAATCCAGCCGGGCGTCCACTGAAGCTTTCTTT. The rearrangement uses TRBV5-4 and TRBJ1-1; D gene ambiguous. Germline V gives CDR1 SGHNT, CDR2 YYREEE (reference sequence). V was clipped by 0 bases and J by 4 bases, with 16 bases between them. This CDR3 is 16 amino acids long.

The chain uses TRBV27 and TRBJ2-3; D unresolved. CDR1 and CDR2 (germline): MNHEY, SMNVEV (reference sequence). The CDR3 extends over 14 amino acids. Trimming removed 6 bases from V and 2 bases from J, with 12 bases in between. CDR3 sequence: CASSTPLNTDTQYF. CDR3 sequence (DNA): TGTGCCAGCAGCACCCCGCTAAACACAGATACGCAGTATTTT.

The chain carries TRBV7-2 and TRBJ1-2; D may be TRBD1 (5 bases). V gave up 1 base and J gave up 1 base, with 10 bases separating them. Germline CDR1 and CDR2: SGHTA and FQGNSA. This CDR3 region has 15 residues. CDR3: CASSLGREDNYGYTF. CDR3 DNA: TGTGCCAGCAGCTTAGGCAGGGAGGATAACTATGGCTACACCTTC.

The rearrangement uses TRBV6-5 and TRBJ2-1; TRBD2 agrees at 7 bases. The ends lost 6 bases at V and 6 bases at J; junction bases unmatched: 5. Germline values: CDR1 MNHEY, CDR2 SVGAGI. This CDR3 spans 13 amino acids. The CDR3 protein is CASSPREFNEQFF. CDR3 DNA: TGTGCCAGCAGCCCGCGGGAGTTCAATGAGCAGTTCTTC.